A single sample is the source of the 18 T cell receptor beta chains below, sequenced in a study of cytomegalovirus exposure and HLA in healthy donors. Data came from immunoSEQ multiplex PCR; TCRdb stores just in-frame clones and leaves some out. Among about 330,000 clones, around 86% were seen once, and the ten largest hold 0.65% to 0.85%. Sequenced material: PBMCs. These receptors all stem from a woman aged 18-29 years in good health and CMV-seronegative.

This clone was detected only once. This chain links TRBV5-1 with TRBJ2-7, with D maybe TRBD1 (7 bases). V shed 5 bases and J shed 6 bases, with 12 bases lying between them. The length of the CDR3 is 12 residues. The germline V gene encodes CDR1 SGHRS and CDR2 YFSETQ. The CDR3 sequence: CASSMEGAEQYF. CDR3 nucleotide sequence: TGCGCCAGCAGTATGGAGGGGGCCGAGCAGTACTTC.

CDR3 amino acids: CASSLNGANNEQFF. The DNA of the CDR3 is TGTGCCAGCAGCTTAAACGGAGCGAACAATGAGCAGTTCTTC. This sequence joins TRBV11-2 and TRBJ2-1, with D unresolved. This CDR3 is built from 14 residues. The germline V gene encodes CDR1 SGHAT and CDR2 FQNNGV. V lost 2 bases to trimming and J lost 5 bases, with 10 bases between them. The variable domain in full, completed from reference TRBV11-2 and TRBJ2-1, reads EAGVAQSPRYKIIEKRQSVAFWCNPISGHATLYWYQQILGQGPKLLIQFQNNGVVDDSQLPKDRFSAERLKGVDSTLKIQPAKLEDSAVYLCASSLNGANNEQFFGPGTRLTVL.

CDR3 region: CASSPRTGDSTEAFF. Here the CDR3 DNA reads TGTGCCAGCTCACCTAGGACAGGGGATAGTACTGAAGCTTTCTTT. The chain links TRBV18 to TRBJ1-1, with TRBD1 matching over 9 bases. The trim removed 3 bases at V and 5 bases at J, leaving 7 bases unmatched. This CDR3 has 15 amino acids. CDR1 is KGHSH and CDR2 is LQKENI in the germline V gene.

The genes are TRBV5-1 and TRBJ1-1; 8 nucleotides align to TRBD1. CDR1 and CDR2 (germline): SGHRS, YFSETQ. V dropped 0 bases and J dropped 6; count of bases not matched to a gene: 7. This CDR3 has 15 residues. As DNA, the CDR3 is TGCGCCAGCAGCTTGGATGACAGGGGCACGGCTGAAGCTTTCTTT. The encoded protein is CASSLDDRGTAEAFF.

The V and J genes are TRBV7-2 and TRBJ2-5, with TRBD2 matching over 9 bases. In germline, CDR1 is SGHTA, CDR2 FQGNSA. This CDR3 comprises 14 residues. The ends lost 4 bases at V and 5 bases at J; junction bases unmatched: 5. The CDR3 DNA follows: TGTGCCAGCAGCTCGGCGGGAGGGGCTGAGACCCAGTACTTC. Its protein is CASSSAGGAETQYF.

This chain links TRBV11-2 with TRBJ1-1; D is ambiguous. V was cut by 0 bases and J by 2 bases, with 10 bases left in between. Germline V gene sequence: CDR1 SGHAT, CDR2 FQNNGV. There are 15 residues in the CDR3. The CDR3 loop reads CASSLEYTVNTEAFF. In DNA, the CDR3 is TGTGCCAGCAGCTTAGAGTATACGGTCAACACTGAAGCTTTCTTT.

The CDR3: CASRQTSGAAYEQYF. The CDR3 coding sequence is TGTGCCAGTAGACAAACTAGCGGGGCTGCCTACGAGCAGTACTTC. This rearrangement joins TRBV19 to TRBJ2-7; 10 bases line up with TRBD2. CDR1 and CDR2 (germline): LNHDA, SQIVND (reference sequence). The CDR3 runs 15 residues. Trimming took 6 bases from V and 2 from J; bases not matched to a gene: 7.

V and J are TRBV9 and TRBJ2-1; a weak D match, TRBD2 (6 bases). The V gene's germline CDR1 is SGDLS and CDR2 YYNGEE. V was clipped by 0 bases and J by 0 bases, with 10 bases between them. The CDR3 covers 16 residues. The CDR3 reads CASSVVGGNSYNEQFF. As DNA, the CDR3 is TGTGCCAGCAGCGTAGTTGGGGGGAACTCCTACAATGAGCAGTTCTTC.

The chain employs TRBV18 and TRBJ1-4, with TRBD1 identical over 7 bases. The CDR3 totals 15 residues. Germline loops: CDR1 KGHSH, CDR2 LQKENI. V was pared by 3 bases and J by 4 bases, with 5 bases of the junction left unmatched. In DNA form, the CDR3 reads TGTGCCAGCTCACCGGGACAGACTTATAATGAAAAACTGTTTTTT. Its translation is CASSPGQTYNEKLFF. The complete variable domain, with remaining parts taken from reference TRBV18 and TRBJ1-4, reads NAGVMQNPRHLVRRRGQEARLRCSPMKGHSHVYWYRQLPEEGLKFMVYLQKENIIDESGMPKERFSAEFPKEGPSILRIQQVVRGDSAAYFCASSPGQTYNEKLFFGSGTQLSVL.

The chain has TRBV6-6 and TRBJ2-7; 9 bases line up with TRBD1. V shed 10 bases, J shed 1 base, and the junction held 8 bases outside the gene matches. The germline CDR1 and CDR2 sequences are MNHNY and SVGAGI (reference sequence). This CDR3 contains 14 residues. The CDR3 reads CATLTGTGSYEQYF. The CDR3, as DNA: TGTGCCACCCTGACCGGGACAGGGTCCTACGAGCAGTACTTC.

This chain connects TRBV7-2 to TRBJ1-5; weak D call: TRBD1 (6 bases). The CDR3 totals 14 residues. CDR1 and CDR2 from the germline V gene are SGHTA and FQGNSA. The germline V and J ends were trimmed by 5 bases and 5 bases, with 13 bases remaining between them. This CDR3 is CASSPRQDDQPQHF. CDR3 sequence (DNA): TGTGCCAGCAGCCCCCGACAGGATGATCAGCCCCAGCATTTT.

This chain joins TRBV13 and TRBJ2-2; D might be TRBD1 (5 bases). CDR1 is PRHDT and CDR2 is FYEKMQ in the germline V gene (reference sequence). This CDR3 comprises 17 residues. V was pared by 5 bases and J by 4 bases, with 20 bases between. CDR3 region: CASSRRTGEIGTGELFF. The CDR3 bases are TGTGCCAGCAGCCGTCGAACAGGCGAAATCGGCACCGGGGAGCTGTTTTTT.

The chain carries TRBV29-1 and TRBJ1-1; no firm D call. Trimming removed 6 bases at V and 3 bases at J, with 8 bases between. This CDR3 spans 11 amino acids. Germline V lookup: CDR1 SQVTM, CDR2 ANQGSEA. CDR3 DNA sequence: TGCAGCGTCGCACTCGACACTGAAGCTTTCTTT. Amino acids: CSVALDTEAFF.

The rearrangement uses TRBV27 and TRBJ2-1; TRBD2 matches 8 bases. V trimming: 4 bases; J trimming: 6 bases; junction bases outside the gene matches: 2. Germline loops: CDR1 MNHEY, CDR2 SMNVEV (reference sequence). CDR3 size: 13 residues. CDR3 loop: CASSSLAGNEQFF. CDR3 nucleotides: TGTGCCAGCAGTTCCCTAGCGGGCAATGAGCAGTTCTTC.

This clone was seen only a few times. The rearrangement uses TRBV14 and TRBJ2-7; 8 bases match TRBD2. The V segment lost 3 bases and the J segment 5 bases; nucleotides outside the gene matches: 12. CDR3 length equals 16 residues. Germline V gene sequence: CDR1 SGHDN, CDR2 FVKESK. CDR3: CASSQFSGTIINEQYF. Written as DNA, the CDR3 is TGTGCCAGCAGCCAGTTTAGCGGGACAATTATCAACGAGCAGTACTTC.

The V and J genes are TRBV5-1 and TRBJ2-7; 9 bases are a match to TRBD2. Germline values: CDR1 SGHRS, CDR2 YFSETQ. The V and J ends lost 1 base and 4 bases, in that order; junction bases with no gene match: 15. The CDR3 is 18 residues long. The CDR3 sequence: CASSLSPTSGTLVYEQYF. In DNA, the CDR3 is TGCGCCAGCAGCTTGAGCCCGACTAGCGGAACCTTAGTGTACGAGCAGTACTTC.

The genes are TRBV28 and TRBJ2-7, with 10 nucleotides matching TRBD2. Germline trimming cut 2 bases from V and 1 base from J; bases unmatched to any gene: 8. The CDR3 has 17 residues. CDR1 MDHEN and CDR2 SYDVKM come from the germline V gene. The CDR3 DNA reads TGTGCCAGCAGTTTAGGTCCTAGCGGGAGAGGATCCTACGAGCAGTACTTC. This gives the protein CASSLGPSGRGSYEQYF.

The CDR3: CATSAGEGGTEAFF. The CDR3 nucleotides are TGTGCCACCTCAGCCGGGGAGGGTGGAACTGAAGCTTTCTTT. This chain links TRBV2 with TRBJ1-1; no clear D. Germline-derived CDR1 and CDR2 are SNHLY and FYNNEI. The germline V and J ends were trimmed by 10 bases and 5 bases, with 20 bases remaining between them. The CDR3 has 14 residues. Full variable domain (remainder filled in from reference TRBV2 and TRBJ1-1): EPEVTQTPSHQVTQMGQEVILRCVPISNHLYFYWYRQILGQKVEFLVSFYNNEISEKSEIFDDQFSVERPDGSNFTLKIRSTKLEDSAMYFCATSAGEGGTEAFFGQGTRLTVV.